The sample holds a few counts of the clone carrying this TCR beta chain. The sample comes from a study of cytomegalovirus exposure and HLA in healthy donors. CDR3 length: 16 amino acids. Losses at the gene ends were 5 bases for V and 3 bases for J; bases not matched to a gene: 8. CDR1 SGHKS and CDR2 YYEKEE come from the germline V gene (reference sequence). Amplification used 60 Vbeta primers and 13 Jbeta primers. TCRdb's table, derived via immunoSEQ multiplex PCR, lists solely in-frame clones and lacks some. Of about 140,000 clones listed, over 80% are singletons. The chain uses TRBV5-5 and TRBJ1-2, with 12 nucleotides matching TRBD1. The sequenced material came from PBMCs. The sequence was collected from a woman aged 30 to 39 in good health and CMV-seronegative. The DNA of the CDR3 is TGTGCCAGCAGTCCCGGGACAGGGGGCCGGCACTATGGCTACACCTTC. Its translation: CASSPGTGGRHYGYTF.